The T cell receptor beta chain described here comes from a study of OX40 agonist ivuxolimab in advanced cancers. Germline lookup yields CDR1 SGDLS and CDR2 YYNGEE. With 0 bases clipped from V and 5 bases from J, the junction kept 9 bases outside the gene matches. The CDR3 extends over 16 amino acids. The table came from immunoSEQ multiplex PCR; TCRdb's copy has only in-frame clones and leaves some out. The table lists some 45,000 clones, approximately 80% of them singletons. This sequence joins TRBV9 and TRBJ2-3; TRBD2 agrees at 7 bases. Sequencing used CD4+ or CD8+ T cells sorted from blood, obtained in a trial of the OX40 agonist ivuxolimab. The sequence was collected from an adult with an advanced solid tumor such as melanoma, head and neck, liver or kidney cancer. This chain's CDR3 is CASSVGPSGWIDTQYF. CDR3 DNA: TGTGCCAGCAGCGTAGGTCCTAGCGGATGGATAGATACGCAGTATTTT.